This entry is about one TCR beta chain. Time point described: newly diagnosed GD, antithyroid drugs for less than 3 months. Isolated PBMC RNA provided the starting material for the TCR library. This sample is drawn from a study of regulatory T cells in long-lasting Graves disease. Through Arm-PCR of CDR3 regions and iRepertoire HTBI primers, TCR beta libraries were built. In the authors' methods: Gene usage covered 62 TRBV and more than 13 TRBJ segments. MiXCR, applied by TCRdb to the multiplex PCR reads, yields one record per CDR3 protein. The V and J calls come from TCRdb's annotation, not from the publication. The repertoire consists of 350,000 to 500,000 distinct CDR3 sequences, with approximately 16% occurring once and the leading ten covering around 11%. Trimming shortened V by 10 bases and J by 5 bases, and 15 bases separated the two germline ends. The CDR3 extends over 12 amino acids. CDR1 SNHLY and CDR2 FYNNEI come from the germline V gene.

The same sample was also used in a study of T cells in Graves' hyperthyroidism and ophthalmopathy. That investigation notes: When the TCR CDR3 underwent first-round RT-PCR, the HTBI primer set was used.

Sequenced here: peripheral blood mononuclear cells (PBMCs), sampled at new diagnosis, from a patient treated with antithyroid drugs. V and J are TRBV2 and TRBJ2-7; D unresolved. This receptor was identified in a woman aged 25 to 45 with Graves disease. The CDR3 loop is CATRVAFHEQYF. DNA for the CDR3: TGTGCCACCCGTGTAGCTTTCCACGAGCAGTACTTC.